This record looks at one T cell receptor (beta chain) sequence and its context. Its antigen is as yet unknown. The data originate from a study of regulatory T cells in long-lasting Graves disease. Study-wide results and limits: Only peripheral blood was studied, not thyroid tissue.

Arm-PCR of CDR3 regions and iRepertoire HTBI primers were the basis on which TCR beta libraries were built. From the multiplex PCR reads, TCRdb called clonotypes with MiXCR, one entry per CDR3 protein. The sample yields hundreds of thousands of distinct CDR3 sequences, roughly 15% seen once. Germline CDR1 reads MNHEY; CDR2 reads SMNVEV (reference sequence). The CDR3 totals 17 residues. Unmatched junction bases numbered 12, after V lost 6 bases and J lost 10 bases. The time point denotes: newly diagnosed GD, antithyroid drugs for less than 3 months. The TCR library was prepared using RNA isolated from PBMCs. The same sample was also studied in work on T cells in Graves' hyperthyroidism and ophthalmopathy.

The TCR originated in a woman aged 25-40 years with Graves disease. This specimen consisted of peripheral blood mononuclear cells (PBMCs), obtained at new diagnosis, from a patient treated with antithyroid drugs. This chain uses TRBV27 with TRBJ2-1; TRBD2 matches 16 bases. This chain's CDR3 is CASRLAGTSGRADEQFF. The DNA for the CDR3 is TGTGCCAGCAGGCTAGCCGGGACTAGCGGGAGGGCAGACGAGCAGTTCTTC.